A single sample is the source of the 19 T cell receptor beta chains below, sequenced in a study of Ad26.COV2.S vaccination and SARS-CoV-2 variants. Measured with immunoSEQ multiplex PCR; TCRdb has only the in-frame clones, and not every one. The table shows some 250,000 clones, with roughly 90% occurring only once. Treatment described: 15 to 20 received Ad26.COV2.S at low or high dose, single or two shots; 5 received placebo; per-sample allocation not given. Sampling took place 63 days after the first vaccine or placebo injection. Sequencing was performed on peripheral blood, taken in a trial of Ad26.COV2.S vaccine versus placebo. These receptors all come from a person aged 18-60 years who received the Ad26.COV2.S COVID-19 vaccine or a placebo.

The chain couples TRBV4-1 to TRBJ1-2, with 7 bases lining up with TRBD1. Germline CDR1 and CDR2: MGHRA and YSYEKL. The V gene end was trimmed by 1 base and the J gene end by 4 bases; junction bases not matched to a gene: 6. This CDR3 has 15 residues. CDR3 in amino acids: CASSQGQGNFYGYTF. The DNA of the CDR3 is TGCGCCAGCAGCCAAGGACAGGGTAATTTCTATGGCTACACCTTC.

This chain joins TRBV5-4 and TRBJ2-5; 9 bases line up with TRBD2. Germline values: CDR1 SGHNT, CDR2 YYREEE (reference sequence). Trimming took 4 bases from V and 5 from J; bases not matched to a gene: 6. The CDR3 has 14 residues. The CDR3 DNA reads TGTGCCAGCAGCCCCGGACTAGCGATCGAGACCCAGTACTTC. Translation gives CASSPGLAIETQYF. Looking up the rest from reference TRBV5-4 and TRBJ2-5 gives the full variable domain: ETGVTQSPTHLIKTRGQQVTLRCSSQSGHNTVSWYQQALGQGPQFIFQYYREEENGRGNFPPRFSGLQFPNYSSELNVNALELDDSALYLCASSPGLAIETQYFGPGTRLLVL.

V usage is TRBV28 and J usage is TRBJ1-1, with D tentatively TRBD1 (6 bases). The CDR3 has 15 residues. Germline lookup yields CDR1 MDHEN and CDR2 SYDVKM. The V end lost 5 bases, the J end lost 0 bases, and 13 bases lay between the germline ends. The DNA of the CDR3 is TGTGCCAGCAGTCCACAGGGCGGGATGAACACTGAAGCTTTCTTT. Translated: CASSPQGGMNTEAFF.

The chain is built from TRBV24-1 and TRBJ2-1, with TRBD1 matching 8 bases. Germline CDR1 reads KGHDR; CDR2 reads SFDVKD. The ends lost 4 bases at V and 2 bases at J; junction bases unmatched: 6. The CDR3 loop spans 16 amino acids. The CDR3 nucleotides are TGTGCCACCAGTGACCCGGACAGGGTCCCCTACAATGAGCAGTTCTTC. It specifies CATSDPDRVPYNEQFF.

This chain uses TRBV2 with TRBJ2-4; D may be TRBD2 (5 bases). Germline values: CDR1 SNHLY, CDR2 FYNNEI. V shed 7 bases and J shed 0 bases, with 10 bases lying between them. There are 14 residues in the CDR3. The CDR3 nucleotides are TGTGCCAGCACGGGCGGAGGAGCCAAAAACATTCAGTACTTC. It codes for CASTGGGAKNIQYF.

The chain is built from TRBV7-2 and TRBJ1-1; D possibly corresponds to TRBD1 (6 bases). The CDR3 sequence is 14 residues long. CDR1 is SGHTA and CDR2 is FQGNSA in the germline V gene. V shed 4 bases and J shed 0 bases, with 9 bases lying between them. This chain's CDR3 is CASSSGQLNTEAFF. The DNA for the CDR3 is TGTGCCAGCAGCTCAGGACAGTTGAACACTGAAGCTTTCTTT. The variable domain in full, completed from reference TRBV7-2 and TRBJ1-1, reads GAGVSQSPSNKVTEKGKDVELRCDPISGHTALYWYRQSLGQGLEFLIYFQGNSAPDKSGLPSDRFSAERTGGSVSTLTIQRTQQEDSAVYLCASSSGQLNTEAFFGQGTRLTVV.

This rearrangement joins TRBV9 to TRBJ2-7, with 8 bases fitting TRBD2. CDR1 is SGDLS and CDR2 is YYNGEE in the germline V gene. The CDR3 has 15 residues. Trimming cost V 4 bases and J 5 bases; bases outside gene matches: 11. The CDR3 sequence: CASSLSPGLVHEQYF. For the CDR3, the DNA is TGTGCCAGCAGCTTATCGCCGGGACTAGTCCACGAGCAGTACTTC.

The chain carries TRBV25-1 and TRBJ2-7; D not certain. The germline V gene has CDR1 MGHDK and CDR2 SYGVNS. The V end was cut by 2 bases, the J end by 5 bases, with 13 bases between. The CDR3 extends over 14 amino acids. The CDR3 is CASSETPKEDEQYF. The CDR3 DNA reads TGTGCCAGCAGTGAAACCCCGAAAGAAGACGAGCAGTACTTC.

V is TRBV27 and J is TRBJ2-6; D is undetermined. The CDR3 length is 15 residues. CDR1 and CDR2 (germline): MNHEY, SMNVEV (reference sequence). The V end was cut by 0 bases, the J end by 2 bases, with 5 bases between. The CDR3 loop is CASSLSFTGANVLTF. In DNA form, the CDR3 reads TGTGCCAGCAGTTTATCGTTCACTGGGGCCAACGTCCTGACTTTC.

Of note for this clone: Different DNA sequences within this sample yield the same CDR3. The chain has TRBV5-1 and TRBJ2-5; D remains ambiguous. CDR3 size: 13 residues. The V and J ends lost 1 base and 3 bases respectively, with 7 bases between them. From germline, CDR1 is SGHRS and CDR2 YFSETQ. Written as DNA, the CDR3 is TGCGCCAGCAGCTTGATAGGGAAAGAGACCCAGTACTTC. This sequence encodes CASSLIGKETQYF.

The chain carries TRBV6-5 and TRBJ1-2, with TRBD1 identical over 7 bases. Germline lookup yields CDR1 MNHEY and CDR2 SVGAGI. Trimming at V came to 2 bases and at J to 4 bases, leaving 4 bases not matched to a gene. The CDR3 has 14 residues. The CDR3 sequence: CASSYLGGSYGYTF. The CDR3 region has the DNA TGTGCCAGCAGTTACCTAGGGGGCAGCTATGGCTACACCTTC.

The chain uses TRBV28 and TRBJ2-6, with 9 bases fitting TRBD1. V lost 5 bases to trimming and J lost 4 bases; unmatched junction nucleotides: 3. CDR3 length equals 15 residues. From germline, CDR1 is MDHEN and CDR2 SYDVKM. Here the CDR3 reads CASSHRGRGANVLTF. DNA of the CDR3: TGTGCCAGCAGTCACAGGGGGCGAGGGGCCAACGTCCTGACTTTC.

The J gene is TRBJ2-1, the V gene TRBV3-1 (or the pseudogene TRBV3-2), with unresolved D. The length of the CDR3 is 18 residues. V shed 0 bases and J shed 6 bases, with 21 bases lying between them. CDR1 LGHDT and CDR2 YNNKEL come from the germline V gene (reference sequence). The CDR3 nucleotides are TGTGCCAGCAGCCAAGAATTGAGAGGAGTCGCACTTTCCAATGAGCAGTTCTTC. Its protein product is CASSQELRGVALSNEQFF.

The chain couples TRBV7-2 to TRBJ2-3; no definite D call. Trimming pared 5 bases from V and 1 base from J, leaving 13 bases between. The CDR3 contains 15 residues. Germline V gene data show CDR1 as SGHTA and CDR2 as FQGNSA. The CDR3 spells CASSRTASGTDTQYF. The CDR3 region has the DNA TGTGCCAGCAGCCGGACGGCTTCGGGCACAGATACGCAGTATTTT.

The V gene is TRBV5-1, the J gene TRBJ2-7; 8 bases map to TRBD1. CDR3 length equals 13 residues. J lost 5 bases, V lost 3 bases, and 4 bases had no gene match. Per the germline V gene, CDR1 is SGHRS and CDR2 is YFSETQ. The CDR3 nucleotides read TGCGCCAGCAGCTGGGGACAGGCGAACGAGCAGTACTTC. As protein: CASSWGQANEQYF.

The rearrangement joins TRBV28 to TRBJ1-3, with TRBD1 identical over 7 bases. This CDR3 contains 14 residues. The V segment lost 6 bases and the J segment 0 bases; nucleotides outside the gene matches: 2. Germline lookup yields CDR1 MDHEN and CDR2 SYDVKM. As DNA, the CDR3 is TGTGCCAGCAGCCAGGGGGGCTCTGGAAACACCATATATTTT. Translating it yields CASSQGGSGNTIYF.

The chain uses TRBV4-2 and TRBJ2-3, with D possibly being TRBD2 (6 bases). CDR3 size: 14 residues. Per the germline V gene, CDR1 is LGHNA and CDR2 is YNFKEQ. The V and J ends lost 3 bases and 1 base respectively, with 8 bases between them. CDR3 in amino acids: CASSQEGGTDTQYF. The CDR3 DNA is TGTGCCAGCAGCCAGGAGGGCGGCACAGATACGCAGTATTTT.

The chain links TRBV6-2 or TRBV6-3 to TRBJ1-1; 8 bases fit TRBD1. Trimming at V came to 4 bases and at J to 5 bases, leaving 3 bases not matched to a gene. The CDR3 contains 13 residues. Germline lookup yields CDR1 MNHEY and CDR2 SVGEGT. The CDR3 reads CASSLGQATEAFF. In DNA, the CDR3 is TGTGCCAGCAGTTTGGGACAGGCAACTGAAGCTTTCTTT.

This chain links TRBV5-1 with TRBJ2-1, with D tentatively TRBD2 (6 bases). CDR1 is SGHRS, CDR2 YFSETQ, per germline. This CDR3 contains 14 residues. V dropped 3 bases and J dropped 8 bases, with 15 bases sitting between them. The CDR3 DNA follows: TGCGCCAGCAGCTCCTCTCCGGGGGTCGATGAGCAGTTCTTC. Protein sequence: CASSSSPGVDEQFF.